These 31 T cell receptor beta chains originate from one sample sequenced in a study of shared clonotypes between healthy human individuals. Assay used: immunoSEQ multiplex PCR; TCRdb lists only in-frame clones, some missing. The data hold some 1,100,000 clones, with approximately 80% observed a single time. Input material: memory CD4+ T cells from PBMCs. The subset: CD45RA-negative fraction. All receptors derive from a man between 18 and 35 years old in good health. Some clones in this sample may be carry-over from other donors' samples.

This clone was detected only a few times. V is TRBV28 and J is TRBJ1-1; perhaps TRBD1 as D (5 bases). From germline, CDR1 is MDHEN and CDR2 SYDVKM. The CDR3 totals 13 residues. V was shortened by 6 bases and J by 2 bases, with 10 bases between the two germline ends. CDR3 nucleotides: TGTGCCAGCAGGCGGGACCCAAACACTGAAGCTTTCTTT. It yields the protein CASRRDPNTEAFF. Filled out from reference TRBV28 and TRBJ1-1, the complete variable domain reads DVKVTQSSRYLVKRTGEKVFLECVQDMDHENMFWYRQDPGLGLRLIYFSYDVKMKEKGDIPEGYSVSREKKERFSLILESASTNQTSMYLCASRRDPNTEAFFGQGTRLTVV.

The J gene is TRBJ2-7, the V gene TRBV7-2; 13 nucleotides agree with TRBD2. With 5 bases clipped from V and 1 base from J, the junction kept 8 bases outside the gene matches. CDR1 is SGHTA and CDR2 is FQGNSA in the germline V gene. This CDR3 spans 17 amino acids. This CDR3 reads CASSPRTSGSWSYEQYF. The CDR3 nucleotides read TGTGCCAGCAGCCCCCGGACTAGCGGGAGTTGGTCCTACGAGCAGTACTTC.

The CDR3 spells CASSVTGGGGNTIYF. CDR3 DNA sequence: TGTGCCAGCAGCGTTACAGGGGGAGGTGGAAACACCATATATTTT. The chain uses TRBV9 and TRBJ1-3; 8 bases match TRBD1. The length of the CDR3 is 15 residues. The V gene end was trimmed by 2 bases and the J gene end by 3 bases; junction bases not matched to a gene: 4. Germline V gives CDR1 SGDLS, CDR2 YYNGEE.

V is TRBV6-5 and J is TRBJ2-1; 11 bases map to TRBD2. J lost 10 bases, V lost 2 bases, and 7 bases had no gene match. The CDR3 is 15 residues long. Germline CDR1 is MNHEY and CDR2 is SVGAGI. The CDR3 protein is CASSYKASGRREQFF. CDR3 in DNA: TGTGCCAGCAGTTACAAGGCTAGCGGGAGGAGAGAGCAGTTCTTC.

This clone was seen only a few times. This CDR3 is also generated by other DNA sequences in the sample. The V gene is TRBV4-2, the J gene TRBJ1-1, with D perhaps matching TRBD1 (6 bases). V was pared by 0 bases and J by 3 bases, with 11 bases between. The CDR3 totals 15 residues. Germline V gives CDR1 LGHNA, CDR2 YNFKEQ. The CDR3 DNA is TGTGCCAGCAGCCAAGACGGGAGGGGGGACACTGAAGCTTTCTTT. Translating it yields CASSQDGRGDTEAFF.

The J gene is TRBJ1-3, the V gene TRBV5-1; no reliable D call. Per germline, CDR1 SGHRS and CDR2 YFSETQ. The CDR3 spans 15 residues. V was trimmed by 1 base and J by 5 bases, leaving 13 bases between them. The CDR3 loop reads CASSLQTGGRNTIYF. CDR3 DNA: TGCGCCAGCAGCTTGCAGACCGGAGGAAGAAACACCATATATTTT.

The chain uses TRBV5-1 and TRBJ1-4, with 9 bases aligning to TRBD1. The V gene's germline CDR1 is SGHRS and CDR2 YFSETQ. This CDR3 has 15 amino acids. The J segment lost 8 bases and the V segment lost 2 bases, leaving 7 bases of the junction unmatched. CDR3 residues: CASSLGQGSFEKLFF. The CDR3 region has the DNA TGCGCCAGCAGCTTAGGACAGGGGTCATTCGAAAAACTGTTTTTT. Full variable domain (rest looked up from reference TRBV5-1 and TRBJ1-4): KAGVTQTPRYLIKTRGQQVTLSCSPISGHRSVSWYQQTPGQGLQFLFEYFSETQRNKGNFPGRFSGRQFSNSRSEMNVSTLELGDSALYLCASSLGQGSFEKLFFGSGTQLSVL.

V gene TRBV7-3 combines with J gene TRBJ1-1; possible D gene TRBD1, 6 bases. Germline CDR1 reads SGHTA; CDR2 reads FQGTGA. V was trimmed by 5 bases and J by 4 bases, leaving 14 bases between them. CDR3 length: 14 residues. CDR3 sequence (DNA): TGTGCCAGCAGCCAACAGGGCGGCGGCACTGAAGCTTTCTTT. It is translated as CASSQQGGGTEAFF.

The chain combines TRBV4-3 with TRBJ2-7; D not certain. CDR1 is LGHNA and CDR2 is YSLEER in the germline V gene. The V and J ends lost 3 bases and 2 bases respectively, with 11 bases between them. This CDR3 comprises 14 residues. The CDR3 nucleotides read TGCGCCAGCAGCCAGAGGTTCGACACCTACGAGCAGTACTTC. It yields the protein CASSQRFDTYEQYF.

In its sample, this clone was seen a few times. As DNA, the CDR3 is TGTGCCAGCAGTTTAGCAGGGCTTCGGTTCTTC. This sequence encodes CASSLAGLRFF. This rearrangement joins TRBV28 to TRBJ2-1; D is possibly TRBD1 (5 bases). Trimming removed 2 bases at V and 15 bases at J, with 11 bases between. The CDR3 is 11 residues long. In germline, CDR1 is MDHEN, CDR2 SYDVKM.

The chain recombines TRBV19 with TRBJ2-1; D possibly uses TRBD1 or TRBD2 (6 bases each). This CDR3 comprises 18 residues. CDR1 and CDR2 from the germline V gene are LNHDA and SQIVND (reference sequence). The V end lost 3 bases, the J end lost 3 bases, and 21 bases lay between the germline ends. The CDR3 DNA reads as TGTGCCAGTAGTATCACCCTGGGGGGCAGGACCAACTACAATGAGCAGTTCTTC. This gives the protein CASSITLGGRTNYNEQFF.

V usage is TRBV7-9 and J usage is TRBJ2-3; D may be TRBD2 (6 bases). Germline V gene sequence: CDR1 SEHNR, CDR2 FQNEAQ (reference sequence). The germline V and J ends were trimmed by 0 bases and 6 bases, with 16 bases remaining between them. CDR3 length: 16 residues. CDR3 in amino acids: CASSLAWLGGTDTQYF. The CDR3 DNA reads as TGTGCCAGCAGCTTAGCTTGGTTGGGGGGAACGGATACGCAGTATTTT.

The CDR3 DNA follows: TGTGCCTGGGGGAGATACGAGCAGTACTTC. This sequence encodes CAWGRYEQYF. J is TRBJ2-7 and V is TRBV30, with TRBD2 as a possible D gene (5 bases). The CDR3 is 10 amino acids. V lost 5 bases to trimming and J lost 4 bases, with 6 bases between them. Germline CDR1 and CDR2: GTSNPN and SVGIG (reference sequence).

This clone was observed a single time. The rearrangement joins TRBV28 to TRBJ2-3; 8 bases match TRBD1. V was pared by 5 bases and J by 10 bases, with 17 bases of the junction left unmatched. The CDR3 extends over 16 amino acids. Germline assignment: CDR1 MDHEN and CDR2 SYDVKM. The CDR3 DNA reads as TGTGCCAGCAGTAGACCCCCCGGGACAGGCAGGCAGTCGCAGTATTTT. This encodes CASSRPPGTGRQSQYF.

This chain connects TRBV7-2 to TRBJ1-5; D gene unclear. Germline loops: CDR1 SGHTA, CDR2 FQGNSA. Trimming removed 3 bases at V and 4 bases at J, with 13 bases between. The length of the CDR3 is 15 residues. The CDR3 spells CASSFSGRLNQPQHF. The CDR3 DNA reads TGTGCCAGCAGCTTCTCAGGCAGGCTGAATCAGCCCCAGCATTTT.

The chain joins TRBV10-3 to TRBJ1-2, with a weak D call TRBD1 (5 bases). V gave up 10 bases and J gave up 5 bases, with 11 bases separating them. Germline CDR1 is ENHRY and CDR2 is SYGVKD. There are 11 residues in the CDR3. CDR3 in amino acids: CATGTVYGYTF. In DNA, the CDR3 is TGTGCCACCGGGACGGTATATGGCTACACCTTC.

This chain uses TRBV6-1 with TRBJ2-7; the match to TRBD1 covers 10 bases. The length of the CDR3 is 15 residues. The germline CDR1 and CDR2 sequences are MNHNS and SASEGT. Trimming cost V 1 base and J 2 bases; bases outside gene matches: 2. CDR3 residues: CASSEGQGATYEQYF. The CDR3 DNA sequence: TGTGCCAGCAGTGAAGGACAGGGGGCCACCTACGAGCAGTACTTC.

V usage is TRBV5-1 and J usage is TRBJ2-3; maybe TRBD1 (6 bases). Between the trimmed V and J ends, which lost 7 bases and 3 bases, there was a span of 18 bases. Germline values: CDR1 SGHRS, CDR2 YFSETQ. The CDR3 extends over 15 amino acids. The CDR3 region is CASCYRVGGTDTQYF. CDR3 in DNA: TGCGCCAGCTGCTACAGGGTTGGGGGTACAGATACGCAGTATTTT.

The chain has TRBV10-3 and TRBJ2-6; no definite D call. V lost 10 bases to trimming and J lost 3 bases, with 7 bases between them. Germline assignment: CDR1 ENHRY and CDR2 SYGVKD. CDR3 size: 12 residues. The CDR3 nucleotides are TGTGCCACCGCTGGTGGGGCCAACGTCCTGACTTTC. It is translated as CATAGGANVLTF.

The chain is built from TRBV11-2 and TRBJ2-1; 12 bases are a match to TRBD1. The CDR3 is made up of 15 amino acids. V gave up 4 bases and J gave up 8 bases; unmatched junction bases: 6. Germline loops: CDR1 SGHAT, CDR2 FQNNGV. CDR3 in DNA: TGTGCCAGCAGCTCGACCGGGACAGGGGGCGATGAGCAGTTCTTC. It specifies CASSSTGTGGDEQFF.

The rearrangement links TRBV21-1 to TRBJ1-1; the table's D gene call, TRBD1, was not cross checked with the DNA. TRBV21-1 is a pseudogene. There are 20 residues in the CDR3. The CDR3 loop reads CASSKARRGVKFSRGTEAFF. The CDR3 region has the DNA TGTGCCAGCAGCAAAGCGCGCAGAGGAGTCAAATTCAGCAGGGGCACTGAAGCTTTCTTT.

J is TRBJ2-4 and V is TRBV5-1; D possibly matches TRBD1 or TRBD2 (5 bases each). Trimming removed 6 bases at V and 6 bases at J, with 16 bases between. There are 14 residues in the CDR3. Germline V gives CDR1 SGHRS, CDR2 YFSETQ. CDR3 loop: CASMQGGGLNIQYF. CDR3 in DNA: TGCGCCAGCATGCAGGGTGGAGGACTAAACATTCAGTACTTC.

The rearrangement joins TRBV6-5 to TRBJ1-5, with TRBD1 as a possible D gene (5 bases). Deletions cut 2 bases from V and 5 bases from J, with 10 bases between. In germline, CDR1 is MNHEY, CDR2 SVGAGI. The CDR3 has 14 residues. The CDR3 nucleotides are TGTGCCAGCAGTTACATGGGGGTACATCAGCCCCAGCATTTT. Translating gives CASSYMGVHQPQHF.

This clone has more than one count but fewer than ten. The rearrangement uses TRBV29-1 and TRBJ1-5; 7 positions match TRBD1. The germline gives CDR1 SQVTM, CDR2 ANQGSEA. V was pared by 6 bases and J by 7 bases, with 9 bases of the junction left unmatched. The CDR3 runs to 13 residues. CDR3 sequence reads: CSVSIGGRQPQHF. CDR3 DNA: TGCAGCGTGTCTATAGGGGGCAGGCAGCCCCAGCATTTT. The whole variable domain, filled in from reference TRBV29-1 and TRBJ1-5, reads SAVISQKPSRDICQRGTSLTIQCQVDSQVTMMFWYRQQPGQSLTLIATANQGSEATYESGFVIDKFPISRPNLTFSTLTVSNMSPEDSSIYLCSVSIGGRQPQHFGDGTRLSIL.

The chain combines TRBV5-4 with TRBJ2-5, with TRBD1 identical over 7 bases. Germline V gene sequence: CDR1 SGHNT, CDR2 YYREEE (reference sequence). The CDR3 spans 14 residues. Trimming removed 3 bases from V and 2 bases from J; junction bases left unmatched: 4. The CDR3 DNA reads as TGTGCCAGCAGCTCATGGACAGGTCAAGAGACCCAGTACTTC. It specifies CASSSWTGQETQYF. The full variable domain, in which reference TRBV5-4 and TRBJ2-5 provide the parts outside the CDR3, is ETGVTQSPTHLIKTRGQQVTLRCSSQSGHNTVSWYQQALGQGPQFIFQYYREEENGRGNFPPRFSGLQFPNYSSELNVNALELDDSALYLCASSSWTGQETQYFGPGTRLLVL.

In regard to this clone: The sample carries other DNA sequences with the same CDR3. DNA of the CDR3: TGTGCCAGCAGTTTATTAGGTACAGATACGCAGTATTTT. Translating it yields CASSLLGTDTQYF. The chain employs TRBV28 and TRBJ2-3; no clear D gene. The CDR3 consists of 13 residues. Germline assignment: CDR1 MDHEN and CDR2 SYDVKM. Trimming removed 1 base from V and 3 bases from J, with 5 bases in between.

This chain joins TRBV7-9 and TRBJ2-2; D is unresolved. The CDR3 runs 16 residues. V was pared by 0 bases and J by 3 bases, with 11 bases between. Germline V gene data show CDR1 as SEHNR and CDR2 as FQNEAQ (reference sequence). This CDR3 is CASSLAKGGYTGELFF. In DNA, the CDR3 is TGTGCCAGCAGCTTAGCGAAAGGCGGTTACACCGGGGAGCTGTTTTTT.

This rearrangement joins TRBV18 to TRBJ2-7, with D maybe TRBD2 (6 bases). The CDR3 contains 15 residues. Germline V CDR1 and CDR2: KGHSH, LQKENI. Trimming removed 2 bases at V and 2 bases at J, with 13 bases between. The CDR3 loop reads CASSPISGGTYEQYF. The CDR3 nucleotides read TGTGCCAGCTCACCAATCTCCGGGGGTACCTACGAGCAGTACTTC. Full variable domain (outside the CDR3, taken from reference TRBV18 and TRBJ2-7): NAGVMQNPRHLVRRRGQEARLRCSPMKGHSHVYWYRQLPEEGLKFMVYLQKENIIDESGMPKERFSAEFPKEGPSILRIQQVVRGDSAAYFCASSPISGGTYEQYFGPGTRLTVT.

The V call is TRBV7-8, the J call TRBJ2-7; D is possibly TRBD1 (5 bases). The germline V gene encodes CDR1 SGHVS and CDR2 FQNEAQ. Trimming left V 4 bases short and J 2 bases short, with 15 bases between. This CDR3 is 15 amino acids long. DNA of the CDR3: TGTGCCAGCAGCTCCAAACGAAGGGGTACCTACGAGCAGTACTTC. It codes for CASSSKRRGTYEQYF.

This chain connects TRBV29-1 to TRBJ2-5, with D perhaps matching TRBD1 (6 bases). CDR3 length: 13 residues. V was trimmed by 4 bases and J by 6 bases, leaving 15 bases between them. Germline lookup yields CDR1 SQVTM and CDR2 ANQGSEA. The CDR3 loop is CSVAGQNLQTQYF. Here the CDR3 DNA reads TGCAGCGTTGCCGGACAGAATCTTCAGACCCAGTACTTC.

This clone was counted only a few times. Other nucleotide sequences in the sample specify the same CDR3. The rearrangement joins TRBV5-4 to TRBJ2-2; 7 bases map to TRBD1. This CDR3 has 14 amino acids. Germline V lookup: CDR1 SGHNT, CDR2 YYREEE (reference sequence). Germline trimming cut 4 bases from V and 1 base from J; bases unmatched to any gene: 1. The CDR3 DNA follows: TGTGCCAGCAGCCGACAGGGGAACACCGGGGAGCTGTTTTTT. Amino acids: CASSRQGNTGELFF.